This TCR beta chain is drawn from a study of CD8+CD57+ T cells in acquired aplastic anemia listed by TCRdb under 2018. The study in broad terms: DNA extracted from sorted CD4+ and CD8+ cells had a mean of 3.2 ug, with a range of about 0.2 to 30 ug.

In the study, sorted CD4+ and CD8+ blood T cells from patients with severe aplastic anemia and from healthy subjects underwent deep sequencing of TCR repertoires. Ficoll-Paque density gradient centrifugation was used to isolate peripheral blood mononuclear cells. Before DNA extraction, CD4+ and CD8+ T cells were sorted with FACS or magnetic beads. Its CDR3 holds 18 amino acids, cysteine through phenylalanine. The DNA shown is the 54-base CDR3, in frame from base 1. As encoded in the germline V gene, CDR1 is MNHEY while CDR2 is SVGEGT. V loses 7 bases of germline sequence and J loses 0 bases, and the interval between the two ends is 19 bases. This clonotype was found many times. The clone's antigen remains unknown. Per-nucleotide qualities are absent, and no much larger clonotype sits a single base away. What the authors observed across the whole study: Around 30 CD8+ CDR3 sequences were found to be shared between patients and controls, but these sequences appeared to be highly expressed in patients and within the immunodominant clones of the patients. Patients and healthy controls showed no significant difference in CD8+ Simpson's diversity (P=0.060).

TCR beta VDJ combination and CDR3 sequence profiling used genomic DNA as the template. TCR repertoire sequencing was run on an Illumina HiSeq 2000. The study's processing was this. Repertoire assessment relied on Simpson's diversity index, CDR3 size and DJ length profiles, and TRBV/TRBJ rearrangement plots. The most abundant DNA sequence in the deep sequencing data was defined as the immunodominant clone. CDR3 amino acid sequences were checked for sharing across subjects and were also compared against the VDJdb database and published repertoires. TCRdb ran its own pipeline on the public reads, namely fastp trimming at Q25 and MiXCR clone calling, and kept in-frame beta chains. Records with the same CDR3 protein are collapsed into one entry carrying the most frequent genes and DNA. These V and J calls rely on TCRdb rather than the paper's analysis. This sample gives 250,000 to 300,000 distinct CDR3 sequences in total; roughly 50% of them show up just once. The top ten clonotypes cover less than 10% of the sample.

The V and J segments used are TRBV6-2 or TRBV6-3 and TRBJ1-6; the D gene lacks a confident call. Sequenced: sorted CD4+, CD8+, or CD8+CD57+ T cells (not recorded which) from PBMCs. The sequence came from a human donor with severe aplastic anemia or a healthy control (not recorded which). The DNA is TGTGCCAGCAACGACATGGTGAAAAGAAGCTCCTATAATTCACCCCTCCACTTT. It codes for CASNDMVKRSSYNSPLHF.